This TCR beta chain is drawn from a study of identical twins. This clonotype occurred many times. TCRdb reanalysed the 5' RACE reads using MiXCR and keeps one entry per CDR3 protein. The sample shows 1.5 million to 2 million distinct CDR3 sequences, less than 35% of them seen only once. Between the trimmed V and J ends, which lost 0 bases and 0 bases, there was a span of 3 bases. This CDR3 is built from 12 residues. Per germline, CDR1 DFQATT and CDR2 SNEGSKA (reference sequence). Sequenced: cord blood. V usage is TRBV20-1 and J usage is TRBJ2-7, with D hard to call. The source is a newborn girl in good health. CDR3 in amino acids: CSARDLSYEQYF. The CDR3 nucleotides read TGCAGTGCTAGAGATCTCTCCTACGAGCAGTACTTC.